The source of this T cell receptor beta chain is a study of T-cell memory formation after mild COVID-19. Study-wide results and limits: Memory from before infection featured some responding clones, which suggests cross-reactive memory joined.

The CDR3 spans 13 residues. V shed 4 bases and J 5 bases; nucleotides not matched to a gene: 3. Germline values: CDR1 MGHRA, CDR2 YSYEKL. One entry per CDR3 protein, called by TCRdb with MiXCR from the 5' RACE reads. The repertoire holds some 190,000 distinct CDR3 sequences, 16% seen once, with around 2% in the top ten. This clonotype was detected ten times or more. The target antigen is unknown. This chain connects TRBV4-1 to TRBJ2-5; TRBD2 matches 8 bases. Sequencing input: PBMCs or a T cell subset sorted from them (not recorded which). This clonotype originated in an adult woman who had mild COVID-19 (a few samples of this study predate the infection). Cell type and time point are not known. CDR3 in amino acids: CASSRVAGETQYF. The DNA of the CDR3 is TGCGCCAGCAGCCGAGTAGCGGGGGAGACCCAGTACTTC.